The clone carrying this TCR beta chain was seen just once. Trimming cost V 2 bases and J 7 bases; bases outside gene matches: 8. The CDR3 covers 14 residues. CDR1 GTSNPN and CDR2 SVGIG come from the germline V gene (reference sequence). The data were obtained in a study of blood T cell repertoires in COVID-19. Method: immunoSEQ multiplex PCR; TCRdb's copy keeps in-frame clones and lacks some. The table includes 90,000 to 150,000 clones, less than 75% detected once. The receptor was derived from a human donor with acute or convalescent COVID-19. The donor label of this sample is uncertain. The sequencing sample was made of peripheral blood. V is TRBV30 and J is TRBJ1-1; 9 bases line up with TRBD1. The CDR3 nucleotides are TGTGCCTGGAGTCCGGGACAGGGAAAAATTGAAGCTTTCTTT. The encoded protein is CAWSPGQGKIEAFF.